This T cell receptor beta chain was recovered during a study of T cell responses to AZD1222 COVID-19 vaccine. Sequenced by immunoSEQ multiplex PCR; TCRdb stores in-frame clones only, minus some. The top ten clones hold around 3.1% of a sample with about 120,000 clones, more than 80% of them seen once. The CDR3 extends over 20 amino acids. V gave up 3 bases and J gave up 8 bases; unmatched junction bases: 19. This clone was recorded once. The chain links TRBV5-3 to TRBJ2-6, with 11 nucleotides matching TRBD2. TRBV5-3 is flagged as an ORF with uncertain function. This TCR was recovered from an adult in good health. Sequenced material: peripheral blood, taken on day 0 of AZD1222 vaccination. The CDR3 region is CARSSRPGTSGMIGPNVLTF. CDR3 coding DNA: TGTGCCAGAAGCTCCAGGCCCGGGACTAGCGGTATGATTGGACCCAACGTCCTGACTTTC.